The 4 T cell receptor beta chains listed next were all sequenced from one sample in a study of human T cells and chemical hapten exposure. As for time point: healthy volunteer bleed at 6 weeks. The total RNA was obtained from whole blood that was not fractionated. TCRdb ran MiXCR on the RACE reads and lists one entry per CDR3 protein. Counted here are under 45,000 distinct CDR3 sequences, less than 6% occurring once; the ten biggest clones make up 9.5% to 15%. The specimen was whole blood. The source of these receptors is a human donor in good health. Some clones in this sample may be carry-over from other donors' samples.

In its sample, this clonotype was seen many times. The chain employs TRBV21-1 and TRBJ2-3; the table calls TRBD2, which could not be checked here. TRBV21-1 is described as a pseudogene. There are 16 residues in the CDR3. The CDR3 nucleotides are TGTGCCAGCAGCGAGGGGATAGCGGGGGGCTTAGATACGCAGTATTTT. Translated, it gives CASSEGIAGGLDTQYF.

CDR3 coding DNA: TGCGCCAGCAGTCAGGACAGGGGGCTCTACAATGAGCAGTTCTTC. Translation gives CASSQDRGLYNEQFF. The V call is TRBV5-1, the J call TRBJ2-1; TRBD1 agrees at 11 bases. Germline values: CDR1 SGHRS, CDR2 YFSETQ. J gave up 3 bases and V 5 bases, and 4 bases lay outside the gene matches. The CDR3 has 15 residues.

This clonotype was seen at least ten times. V is TRBV20-1 and J is TRBJ2-3, with 8 positions matching TRBD1. Germline values: CDR1 DFQATT, CDR2 SNEGSKA (reference sequence). Unmatched junction bases numbered 16, after V lost 3 bases and J lost 5 bases. This CDR3 contains 17 residues. This chain's CDR3 is CSASPTTGTGIIDTQYF. The CDR3 DNA sequence: TGCAGTGCTAGCCCTACGACCGGGACAGGTATCATAGATACGCAGTATTTT.

The V call is TRBV24-1, the J call TRBJ2-1; D might be TRBD2 (6 bases). The CDR3 runs 14 residues. V shed 5 bases and J shed 4 bases, with 11 bases lying between them. Germline values: CDR1 KGHDR, CDR2 SFDVKD. The CDR3 loop is CATSGGTAYNEQFF. The CDR3 coding sequence is TGTGCCACCAGTGGCGGGACCGCGTACAATGAGCAGTTCTTC.